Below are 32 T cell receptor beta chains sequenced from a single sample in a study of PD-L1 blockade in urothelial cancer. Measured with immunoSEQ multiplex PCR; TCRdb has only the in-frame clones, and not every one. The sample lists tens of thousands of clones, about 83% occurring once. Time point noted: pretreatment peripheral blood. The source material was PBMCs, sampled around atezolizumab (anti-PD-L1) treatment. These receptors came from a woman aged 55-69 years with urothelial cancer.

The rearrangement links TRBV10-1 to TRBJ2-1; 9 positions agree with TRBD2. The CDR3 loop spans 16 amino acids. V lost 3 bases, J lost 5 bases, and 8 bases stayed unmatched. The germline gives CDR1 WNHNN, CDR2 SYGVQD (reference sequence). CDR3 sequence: CASSDPRAGGDNEQFF. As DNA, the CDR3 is TGCGCCAGCAGTGACCCTCGGGCGGGAGGGGACAATGAGCAGTTCTTC.

CDR3 sequence reads: CASSPRMTAMNTEAFF. CDR3 coding DNA: TGTGCCAGCAGCCCCCGGATGACAGCTATGAACACTGAAGCTTTCTTT. This chain joins TRBV5-5 and TRBJ1-1; perhaps TRBD1 as D (5 bases). This CDR3 has 16 amino acids. Trimming took off 4 bases at V and 0 bases at J, with 16 bases between the two ends. Germline CDR1 and CDR2: SGHKS and YYEKEE (reference sequence).

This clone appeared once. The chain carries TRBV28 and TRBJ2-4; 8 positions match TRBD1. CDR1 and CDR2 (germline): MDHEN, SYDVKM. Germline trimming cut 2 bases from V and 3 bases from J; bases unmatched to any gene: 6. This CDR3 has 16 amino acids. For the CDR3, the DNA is TGTGCCAGCAGTTTAGTTACAGGGGGAGGCAAAAACATTCAGTACTTC. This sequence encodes CASSLVTGGGKNIQYF.

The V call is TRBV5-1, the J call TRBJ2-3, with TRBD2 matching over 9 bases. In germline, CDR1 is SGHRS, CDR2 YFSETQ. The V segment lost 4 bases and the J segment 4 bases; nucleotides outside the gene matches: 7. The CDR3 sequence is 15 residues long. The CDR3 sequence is CASSPAGGPSDTQYF. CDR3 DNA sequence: TGCGCCAGCAGCCCTGCGGGGGGGCCTTCAGATACGCAGTATTTT.

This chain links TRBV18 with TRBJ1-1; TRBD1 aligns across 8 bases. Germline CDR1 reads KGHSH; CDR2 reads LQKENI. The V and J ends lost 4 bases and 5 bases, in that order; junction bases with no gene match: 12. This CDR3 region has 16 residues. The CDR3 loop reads CASSRGTGMDGTEAFF. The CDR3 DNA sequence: TGTGCCAGCTCACGCGGGACAGGTATGGATGGGACTGAAGCTTTCTTT.

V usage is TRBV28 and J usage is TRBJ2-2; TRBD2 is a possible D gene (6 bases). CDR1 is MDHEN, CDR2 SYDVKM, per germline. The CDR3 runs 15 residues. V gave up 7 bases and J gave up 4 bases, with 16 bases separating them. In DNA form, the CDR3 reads TGTGCCAGCACCACACCGGAGGGCCCCACCGGGGAGCTGTTTTTT. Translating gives CASTTPEGPTGELFF.

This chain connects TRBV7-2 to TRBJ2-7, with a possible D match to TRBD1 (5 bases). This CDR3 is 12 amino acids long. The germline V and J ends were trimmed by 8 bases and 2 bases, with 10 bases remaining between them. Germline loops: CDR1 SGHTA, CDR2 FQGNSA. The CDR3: CASGDRPYEQYF. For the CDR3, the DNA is TGTGCCAGCGGCGACAGACCCTACGAGCAGTACTTC.

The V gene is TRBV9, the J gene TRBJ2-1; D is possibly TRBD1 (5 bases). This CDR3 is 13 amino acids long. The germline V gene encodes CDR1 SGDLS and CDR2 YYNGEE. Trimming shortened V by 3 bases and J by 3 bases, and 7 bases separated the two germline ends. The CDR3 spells CASSADSYNEQFF. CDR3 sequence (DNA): TGTGCCAGCAGCGCAGACAGCTACAATGAGCAGTTCTTC.

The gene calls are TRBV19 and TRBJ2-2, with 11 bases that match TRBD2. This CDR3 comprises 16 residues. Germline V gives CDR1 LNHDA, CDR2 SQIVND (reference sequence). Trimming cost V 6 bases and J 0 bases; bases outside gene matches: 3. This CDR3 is CASRLLAGANTGELFF. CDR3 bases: TGTGCCAGTAGGCTACTAGCGGGAGCGAACACCGGGGAGCTGTTTTTT. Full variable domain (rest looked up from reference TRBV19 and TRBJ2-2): DGGITQSPKYLFRKEGQNVTLSCEQNLNHDAMYWYRQDPGQGLRLIYYSQIVNDFQKGDIAEGYSVSREKKESFPLTVTSAQKNPTAFYLCASRLLAGANTGELFFGEGSRLTVL.

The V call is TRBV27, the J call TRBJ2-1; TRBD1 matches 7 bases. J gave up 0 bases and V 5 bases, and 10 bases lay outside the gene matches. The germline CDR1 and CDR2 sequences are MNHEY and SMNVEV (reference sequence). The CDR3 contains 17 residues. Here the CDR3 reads CASSPRQGGSSYNEQFF. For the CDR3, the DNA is TGTGCCAGCAGTCCCCGACAGGGTGGAAGCTCCTACAATGAGCAGTTCTTC.

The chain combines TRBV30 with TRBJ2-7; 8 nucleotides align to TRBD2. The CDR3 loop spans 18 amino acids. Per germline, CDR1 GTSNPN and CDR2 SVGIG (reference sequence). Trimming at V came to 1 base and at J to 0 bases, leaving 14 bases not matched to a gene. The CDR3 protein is CAWSDPLVASGHSYEQYF. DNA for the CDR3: TGTGCCTGGAGTGACCCCCTCGTGGCTAGCGGGCACTCCTACGAGCAGTACTTC.

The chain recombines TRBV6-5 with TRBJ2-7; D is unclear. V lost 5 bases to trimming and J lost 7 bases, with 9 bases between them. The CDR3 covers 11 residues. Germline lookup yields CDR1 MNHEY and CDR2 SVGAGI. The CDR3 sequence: CASSNPQEQYF. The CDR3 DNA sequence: TGTGCCAGCAGTAACCCCCAGGAGCAGTACTTC.

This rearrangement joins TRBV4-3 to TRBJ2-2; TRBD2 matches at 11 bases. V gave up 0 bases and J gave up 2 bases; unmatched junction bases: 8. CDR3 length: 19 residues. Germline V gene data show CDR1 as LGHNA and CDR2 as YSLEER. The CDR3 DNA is TGCGCCAGCAGCCAAGATCCAACTAGCGGGAGTGGTAACACCGGGGAGCTGTTTTTT. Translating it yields CASSQDPTSGSGNTGELFF.

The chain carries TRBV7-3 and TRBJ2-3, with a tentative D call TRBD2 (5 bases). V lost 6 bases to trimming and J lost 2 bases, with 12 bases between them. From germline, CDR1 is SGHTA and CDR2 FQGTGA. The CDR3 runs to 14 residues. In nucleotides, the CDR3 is TGTGCCAGCAGTTACCGGGATCTCACAGATACGCAGTATTTT. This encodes CASSYRDLTDTQYF.

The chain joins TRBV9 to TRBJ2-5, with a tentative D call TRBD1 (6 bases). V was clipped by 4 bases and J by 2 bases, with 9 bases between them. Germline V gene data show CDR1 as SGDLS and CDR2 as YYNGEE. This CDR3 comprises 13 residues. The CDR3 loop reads CASSTGQQETQYF. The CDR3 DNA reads TGTGCCAGCAGCACCGGACAGCAAGAGACCCAGTACTTC. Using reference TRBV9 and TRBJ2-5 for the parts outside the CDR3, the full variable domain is DSGVTQTPKHLITATGQRVTLRCSPRSGDLSVYWYQQSLDQGLQFLIQYYNGEERAKGNILERFSAQQFPDLHSELNLSSLELGDSALYFCASSTGQQETQYFGPGTRLLVL.

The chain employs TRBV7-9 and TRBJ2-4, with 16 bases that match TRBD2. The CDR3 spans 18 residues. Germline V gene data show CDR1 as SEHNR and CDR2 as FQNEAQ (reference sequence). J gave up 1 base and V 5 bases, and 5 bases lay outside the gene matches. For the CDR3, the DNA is TGTGCCAGCAGCCCCCCGGGACTAGCGGGGGGGGCCAAAAACATTCAGTACTTC. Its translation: CASSPPGLAGGAKNIQYF. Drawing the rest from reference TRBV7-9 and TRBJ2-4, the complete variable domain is DTGVSQNPRHKITKRGQNVTFRCDPISEHNRLYWYRQTLGQGPEFLTYFQNEAQLEKSRLLSDRFSAERPKGSFSTLEIQRTEQGDSAMYLCASSPPGLAGGAKNIQYFGAGTRLSVL.

The CDR3 protein is CASSLRTSGEETQYF. CDR3 coding DNA: TGTGCCAGCAGTCTTCGGACTAGCGGGGAAGAGACCCAGTACTTC. The chain is built from TRBV5-4 and TRBJ2-5; 12 nucleotides line up with TRBD2. Germline CDR1 is SGHNT and CDR2 is YYREEE (reference sequence). The ends lost 5 bases at V and 3 bases at J; junction bases unmatched: 5. The length of the CDR3 is 15 residues. The variable domain in full, completed from reference TRBV5-4 and TRBJ2-5, reads ETGVTQSPTHLIKTRGQQVTLRCSSQSGHNTVSWYQQALGQGPQFIFQYYREEENGRGNFPPRFSGLQFPNYSSELNVNALELDDSALYLCASSLRTSGEETQYFGPGTRLLVL.

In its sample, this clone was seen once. CDR3 region: CASSLVVSQETQYF. The CDR3 bases are TGTGCCAGCAGCTTAGTGGTCAGCCAAGAGACCCAGTACTTC. This chain links TRBV7-9 with TRBJ2-5; D unclear. There are 14 residues in the CDR3. Germline CDR1 and CDR2: SEHNR and FQNEAQ (reference sequence). V dropped 1 base and J dropped 1 base, with 7 bases sitting between them.

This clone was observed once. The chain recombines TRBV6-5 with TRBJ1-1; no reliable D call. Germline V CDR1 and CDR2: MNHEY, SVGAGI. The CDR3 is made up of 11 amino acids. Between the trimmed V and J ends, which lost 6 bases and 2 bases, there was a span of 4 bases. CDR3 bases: TGTGCCAGCAGGACTAACACTGAAGCTTTCTTT. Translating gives CASRTNTEAFF.

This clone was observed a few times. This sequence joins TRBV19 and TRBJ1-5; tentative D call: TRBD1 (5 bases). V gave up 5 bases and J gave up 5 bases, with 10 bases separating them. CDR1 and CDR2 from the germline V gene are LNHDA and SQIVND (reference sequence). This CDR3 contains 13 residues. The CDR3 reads CASSGARHQPQHF. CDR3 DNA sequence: TGTGCCAGTAGTGGGGCCAGGCATCAGCCCCAGCATTTT.

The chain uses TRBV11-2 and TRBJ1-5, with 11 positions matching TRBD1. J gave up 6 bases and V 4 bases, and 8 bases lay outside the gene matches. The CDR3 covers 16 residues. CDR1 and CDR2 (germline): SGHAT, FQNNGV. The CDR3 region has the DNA TGTGCCAGCAGCTCAAATAAGGGGACAGGGGGTCAGCCCCAGCATTTT. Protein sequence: CASSSNKGTGGQPQHF.

The CDR3, as DNA: TGTGCCAGCAGCCTCGGAACTAGCGGGGGTTCCGGGGAGCTGTTTTTT. It encodes CASSLGTSGGSGELFF. The rearrangement joins TRBV5-4 to TRBJ2-2; TRBD2 matches at 11 bases. The CDR3 is 16 residues long. V lost 4 bases to trimming and J lost 6 bases; unmatched junction nucleotides: 8. CDR1 is SGHNT, CDR2 YYREEE, per germline (reference sequence).

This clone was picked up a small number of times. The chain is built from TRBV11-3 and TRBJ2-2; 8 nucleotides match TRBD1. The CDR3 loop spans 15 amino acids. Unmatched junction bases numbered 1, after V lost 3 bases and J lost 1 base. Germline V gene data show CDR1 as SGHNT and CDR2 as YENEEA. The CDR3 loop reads CASSFGQGNTGELFF. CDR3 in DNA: TGTGCCAGCAGCTTCGGACAGGGGAACACCGGGGAGCTGTTTTTT.

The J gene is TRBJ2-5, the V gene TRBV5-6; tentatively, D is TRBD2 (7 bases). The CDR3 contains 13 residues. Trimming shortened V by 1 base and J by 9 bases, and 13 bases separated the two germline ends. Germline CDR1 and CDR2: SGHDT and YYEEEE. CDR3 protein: CASSLWGRGAQYF. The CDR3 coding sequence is TGTGCCAGCAGCTTGTGGGGGAGGGGGGCCCAGTACTTC.

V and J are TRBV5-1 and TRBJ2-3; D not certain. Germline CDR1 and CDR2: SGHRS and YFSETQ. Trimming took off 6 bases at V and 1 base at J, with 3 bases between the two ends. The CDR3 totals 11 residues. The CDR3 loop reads CASTGTDTQYF. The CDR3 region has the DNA TGCGCCAGCACGGGCACAGATACGCAGTATTTT.

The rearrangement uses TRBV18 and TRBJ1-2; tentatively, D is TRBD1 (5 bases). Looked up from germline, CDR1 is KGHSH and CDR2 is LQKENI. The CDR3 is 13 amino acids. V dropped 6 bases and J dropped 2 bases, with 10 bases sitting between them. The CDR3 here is CASSMDKNYGYTF. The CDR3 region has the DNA TGTGCCAGCTCGATGGACAAGAACTATGGCTACACCTTC.

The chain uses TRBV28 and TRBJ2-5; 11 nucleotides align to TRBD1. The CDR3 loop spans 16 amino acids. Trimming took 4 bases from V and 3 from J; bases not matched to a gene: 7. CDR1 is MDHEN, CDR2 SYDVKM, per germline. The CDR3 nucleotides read TGTGCCAGCAGTTCCGCTGGGACAGGGGGGGAAGAGACCCAGTACTTC. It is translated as CASSSAGTGGEETQYF.

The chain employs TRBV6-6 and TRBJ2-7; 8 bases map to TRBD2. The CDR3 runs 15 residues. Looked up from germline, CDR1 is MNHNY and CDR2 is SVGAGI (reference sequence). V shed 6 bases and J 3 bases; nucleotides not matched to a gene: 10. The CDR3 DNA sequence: TGTGCCAGCAGGGAATGGGCGGGGGGTCGCTACGAGCAGTACTTC. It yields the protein CASREWAGGRYEQYF.

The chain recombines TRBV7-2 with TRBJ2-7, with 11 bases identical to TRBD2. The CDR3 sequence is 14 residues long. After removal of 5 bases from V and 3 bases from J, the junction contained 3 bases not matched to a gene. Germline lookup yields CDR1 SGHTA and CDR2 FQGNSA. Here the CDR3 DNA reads TGTGCCAGCAGCGTTCTAGCGGGGGGCTACGAGCAGTACTTC. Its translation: CASSVLAGGYEQYF.

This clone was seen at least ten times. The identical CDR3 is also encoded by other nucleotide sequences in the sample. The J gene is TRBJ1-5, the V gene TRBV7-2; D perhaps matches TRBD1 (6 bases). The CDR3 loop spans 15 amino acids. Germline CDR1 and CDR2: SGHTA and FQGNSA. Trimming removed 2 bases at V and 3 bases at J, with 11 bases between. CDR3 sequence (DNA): TGTGCCAGCAGCTTACAAGGGGGAACCAATCAGCCCCAGCATTTT. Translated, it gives CASSLQGGTNQPQHF.

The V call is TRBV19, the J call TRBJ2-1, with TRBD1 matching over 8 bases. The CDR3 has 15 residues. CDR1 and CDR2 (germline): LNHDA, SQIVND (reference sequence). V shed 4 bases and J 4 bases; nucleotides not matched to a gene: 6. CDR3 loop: CASSTTGDQYNEQFF. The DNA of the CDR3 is TGTGCCAGTAGTACGACAGGGGACCAGTACAATGAGCAGTTCTTC. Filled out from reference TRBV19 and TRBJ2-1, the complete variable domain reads DGGITQSPKYLFRKEGQNVTLSCEQNLNHDAMYWYRQDPGQGLRLIYYSQIVNDFQKGDIAEGYSVSREKKESFPLTVTSAQKNPTAFYLCASSTTGDQYNEQFFGPGTRLTVL.

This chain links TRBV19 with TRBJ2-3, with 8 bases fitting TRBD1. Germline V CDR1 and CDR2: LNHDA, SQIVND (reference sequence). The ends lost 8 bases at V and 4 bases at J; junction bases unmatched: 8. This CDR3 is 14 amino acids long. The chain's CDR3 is CASGGQVPSDTQYF. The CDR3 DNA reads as TGTGCCAGTGGGGGACAGGTCCCTTCAGATACGCAGTATTTT.